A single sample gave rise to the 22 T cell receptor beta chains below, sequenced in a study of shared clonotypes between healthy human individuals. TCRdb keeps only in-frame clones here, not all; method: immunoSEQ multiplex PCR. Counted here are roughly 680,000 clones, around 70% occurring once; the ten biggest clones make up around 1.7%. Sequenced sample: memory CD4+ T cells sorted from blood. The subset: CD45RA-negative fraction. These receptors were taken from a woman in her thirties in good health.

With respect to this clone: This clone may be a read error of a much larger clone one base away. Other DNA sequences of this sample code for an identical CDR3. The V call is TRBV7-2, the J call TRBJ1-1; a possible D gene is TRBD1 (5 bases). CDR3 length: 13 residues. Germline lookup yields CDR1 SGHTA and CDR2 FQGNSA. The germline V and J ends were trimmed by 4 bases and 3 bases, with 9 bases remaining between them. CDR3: CASSSQGDTEAFF. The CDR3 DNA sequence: TGTGCCAGCAGCTCGCAGGGTGACACTGAAGCTTTCTTT.

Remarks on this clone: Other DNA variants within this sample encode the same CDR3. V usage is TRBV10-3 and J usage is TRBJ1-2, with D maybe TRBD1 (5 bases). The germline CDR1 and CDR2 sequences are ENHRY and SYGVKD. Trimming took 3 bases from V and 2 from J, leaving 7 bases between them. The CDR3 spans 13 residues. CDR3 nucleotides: TGTGCCATCAGTGAAGGGGAGAACTATGGCTACACCTTC. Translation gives CAISEGENYGYTF.

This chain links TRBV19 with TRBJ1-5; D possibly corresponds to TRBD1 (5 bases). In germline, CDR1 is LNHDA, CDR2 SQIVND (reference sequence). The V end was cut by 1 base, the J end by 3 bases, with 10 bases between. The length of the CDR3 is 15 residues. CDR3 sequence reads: CASSIAGAFNQPQHF. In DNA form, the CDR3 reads TGTGCCAGTAGTATAGCTGGGGCCTTCAATCAGCCCCAGCATTTT.

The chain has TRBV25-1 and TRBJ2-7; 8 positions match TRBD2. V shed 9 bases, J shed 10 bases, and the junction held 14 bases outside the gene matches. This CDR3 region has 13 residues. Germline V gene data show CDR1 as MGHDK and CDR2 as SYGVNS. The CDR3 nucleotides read TGTGCCAGTACGGGACTAGTCTCTCATCGCCAGTACTTC. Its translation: CASTGLVSHRQYF.

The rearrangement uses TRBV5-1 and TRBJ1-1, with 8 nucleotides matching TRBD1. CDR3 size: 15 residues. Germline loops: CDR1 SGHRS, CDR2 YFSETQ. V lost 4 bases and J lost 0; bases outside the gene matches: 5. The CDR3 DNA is TGCGCCAGCAGCAAAGGACAGGGCATGAACACTGAAGCTTTCTTT. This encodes CASSKGQGMNTEAFF.

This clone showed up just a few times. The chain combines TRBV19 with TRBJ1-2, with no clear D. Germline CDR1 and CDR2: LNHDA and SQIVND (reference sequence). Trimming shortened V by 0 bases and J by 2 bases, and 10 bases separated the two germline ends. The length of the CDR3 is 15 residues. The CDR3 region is CASSIDPLRNYGYTF. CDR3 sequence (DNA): TGTGCCAGTAGTATAGATCCTCTGAGGAACTATGGCTACACCTTC.

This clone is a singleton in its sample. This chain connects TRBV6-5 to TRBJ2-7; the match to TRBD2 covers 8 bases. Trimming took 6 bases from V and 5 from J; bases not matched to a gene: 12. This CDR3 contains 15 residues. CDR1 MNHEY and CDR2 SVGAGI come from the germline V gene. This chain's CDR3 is CASSHESGSGHEQYF. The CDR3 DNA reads TGTGCCAGCAGCCACGAAAGCGGGAGTGGCCACGAGCAGTACTTC.

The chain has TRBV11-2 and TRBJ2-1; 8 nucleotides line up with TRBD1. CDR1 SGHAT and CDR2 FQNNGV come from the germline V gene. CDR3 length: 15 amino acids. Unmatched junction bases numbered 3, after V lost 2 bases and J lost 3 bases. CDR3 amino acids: CASSLTQGDYNEQFF. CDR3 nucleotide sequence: TGTGCCAGCAGCTTAACACAGGGGGACTACAATGAGCAGTTCTTC.

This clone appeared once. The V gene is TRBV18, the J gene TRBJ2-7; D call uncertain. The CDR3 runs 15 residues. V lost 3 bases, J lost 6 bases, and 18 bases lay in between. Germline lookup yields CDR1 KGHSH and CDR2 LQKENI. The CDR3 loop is CASSPGVVLASEQYF. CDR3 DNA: TGTGCCAGCTCACCCGGCGTGGTCCTGGCTAGCGAGCAGTACTTC.

The CDR3 protein is CASSQTENYGYTF. The DNA for the CDR3 is TGTGCCAGCTCACAGACAGAAAACTATGGCTACACCTTC. The V gene is TRBV18, the J gene TRBJ1-2; tentatively, D is TRBD1 (5 bases). This CDR3 is 13 amino acids long. V gave up 4 bases and J gave up 2 bases, with 8 bases separating them. Germline CDR1 is KGHSH and CDR2 is LQKENI.

CDR3 DNA sequence: TGTGCCAGCAGGGGTCCGAGCAGGGAAGAGACCCAGTACTTC. Amino acid sequence: CASRGPSREETQYF. The V call is TRBV2, the J call TRBJ2-5; D is perhaps TRBD1 (5 bases). CDR1 is SNHLY, CDR2 FYNNEI, per germline. The CDR3 is made up of 14 amino acids. Trimming removed 6 bases at V and 3 bases at J, with 14 bases between.

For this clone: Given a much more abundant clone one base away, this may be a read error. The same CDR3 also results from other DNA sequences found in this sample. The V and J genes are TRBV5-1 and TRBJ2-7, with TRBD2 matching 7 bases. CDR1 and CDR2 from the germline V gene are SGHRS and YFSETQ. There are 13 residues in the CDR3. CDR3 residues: CASSLGGSNEQYF. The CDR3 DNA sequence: TGCGCCAGCAGTTTGGGAGGGTCGAACGAGCAGTACTTC.

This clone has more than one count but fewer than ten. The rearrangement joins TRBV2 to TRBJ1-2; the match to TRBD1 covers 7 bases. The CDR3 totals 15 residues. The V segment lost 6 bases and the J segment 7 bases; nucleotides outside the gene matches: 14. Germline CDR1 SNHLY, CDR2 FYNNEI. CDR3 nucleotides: TGTGCCAGCAGCGCAGGGGGATCTTTGACGAGTGGCTACACCTTC. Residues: CASSAGGSLTSGYTF.

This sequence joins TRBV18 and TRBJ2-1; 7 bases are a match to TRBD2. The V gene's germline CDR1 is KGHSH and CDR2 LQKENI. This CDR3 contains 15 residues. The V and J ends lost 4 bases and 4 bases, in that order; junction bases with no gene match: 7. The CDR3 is CASSLGLADYNEQFF. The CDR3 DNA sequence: TGTGCCAGCTCACTGGGGCTAGCGGATTACAATGAGCAGTTCTTC.

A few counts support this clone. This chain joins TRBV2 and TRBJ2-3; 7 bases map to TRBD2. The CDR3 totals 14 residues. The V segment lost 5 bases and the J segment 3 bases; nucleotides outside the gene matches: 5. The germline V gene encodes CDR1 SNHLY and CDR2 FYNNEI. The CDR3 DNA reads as TGTGCCAGCAGTCCTGGACTAGTAACAGATACGCAGTATTTT. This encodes CASSPGLVTDTQYF.

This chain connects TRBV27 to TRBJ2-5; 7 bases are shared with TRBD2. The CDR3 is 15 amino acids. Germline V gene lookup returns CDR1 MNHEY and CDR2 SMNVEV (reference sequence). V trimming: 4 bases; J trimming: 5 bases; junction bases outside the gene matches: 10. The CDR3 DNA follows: TGTGCCAGCAGTTCCGGGGGGAGGGCCGCGGAGACCCAGTACTTC. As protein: CASSSGGRAAETQYF.

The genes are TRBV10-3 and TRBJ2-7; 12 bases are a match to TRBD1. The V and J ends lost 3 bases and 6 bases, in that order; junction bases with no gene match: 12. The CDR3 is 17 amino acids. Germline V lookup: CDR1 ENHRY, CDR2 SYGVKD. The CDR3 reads CAISEPSGDRGLREQYF. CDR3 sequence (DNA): TGTGCCATCAGTGAACCATCCGGGGACAGGGGGCTGCGCGAGCAGTACTTC.

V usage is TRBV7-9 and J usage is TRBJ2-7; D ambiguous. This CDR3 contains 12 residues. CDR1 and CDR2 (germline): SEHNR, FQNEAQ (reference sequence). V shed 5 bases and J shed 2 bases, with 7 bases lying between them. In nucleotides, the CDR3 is TGTGCCAGCAGCCCAAAAGCCTACGAGCAGTACTTC. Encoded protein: CASSPKAYEQYF.

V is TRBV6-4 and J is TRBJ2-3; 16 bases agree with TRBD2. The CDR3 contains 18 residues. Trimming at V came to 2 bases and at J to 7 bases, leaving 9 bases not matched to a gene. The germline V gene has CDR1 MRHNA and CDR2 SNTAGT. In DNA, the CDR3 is TGTGCCAGCAGTGACATAGGGACTAGCGGGAGGGCCGGACATACGCAGTATTTT. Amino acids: CASSDIGTSGRAGHTQYF.

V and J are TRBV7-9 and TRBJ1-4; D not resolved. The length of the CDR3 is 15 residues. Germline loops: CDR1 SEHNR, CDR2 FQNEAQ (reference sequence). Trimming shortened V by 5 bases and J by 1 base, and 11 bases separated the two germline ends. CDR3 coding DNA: TGTGCCAGCAGCCGATGGACTGTAACTAATGAAAAACTGTTTTTT. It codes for CASSRWTVTNEKLFF.

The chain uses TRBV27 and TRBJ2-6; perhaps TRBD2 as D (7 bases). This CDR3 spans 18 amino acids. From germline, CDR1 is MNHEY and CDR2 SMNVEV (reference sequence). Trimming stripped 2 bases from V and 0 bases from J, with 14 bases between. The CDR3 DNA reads TGTGCCAGCAGTTTAAGGGGGGGCGTAAACTCTGGGGCCAACGTCCTGACTTTC. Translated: CASSLRGGVNSGANVLTF.

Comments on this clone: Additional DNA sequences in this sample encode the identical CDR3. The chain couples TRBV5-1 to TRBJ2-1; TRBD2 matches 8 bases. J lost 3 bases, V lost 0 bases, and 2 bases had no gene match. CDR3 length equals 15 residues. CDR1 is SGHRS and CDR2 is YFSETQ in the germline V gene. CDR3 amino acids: CASSLGTSGYNEQFF. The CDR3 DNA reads TGCGCCAGCAGCTTGGGAACTAGCGGCTACAATGAGCAGTTCTTC.